A single sample is the source of the 7 T cell receptor beta chains below, sequenced in a study of T cell responses to AZD1222 COVID-19 vaccine. Sequencing used immunoSEQ multiplex PCR; TCRdb keeps in-frame clones, though not all of them. This table has about 110,000 clones, roughly 90% appearing once. This specimen was peripheral blood, taken 28 days after the second AZD1222 dose. All receptors come from an adult who received the AZD1222 COVID-19 vaccine.

The rearrangement links TRBV4-2 to TRBJ1-2, with 7 bases that match TRBD1. With 4 bases clipped from V and 8 bases from J, the junction kept 13 bases outside the gene matches. CDR1 is LGHNA and CDR2 is YNFKEQ in the germline V gene. The CDR3 length is 15 residues. CDR3 protein: CASSPNRGILGGYTF. In DNA, the CDR3 is TGTGCCAGCAGCCCGAACAGGGGAATCCTCGGAGGCTACACCTTC.

This chain uses TRBV5-1 with TRBJ1-4; D may be TRBD1 (6 bases). The V end lost 4 bases, the J end lost 8 bases, and 15 bases lay between the germline ends. Looked up from germline, CDR1 is SGHRS and CDR2 is YFSETQ. There are 14 residues in the CDR3. CDR3 DNA sequence: TGCGCCAGCAGCGAGGACAGAAACGGAGAAAAACTGTTTTTT. Translation: CASSEDRNGEKLFF.

The chain has TRBV11-2 and TRBJ2-7, with 8 bases matching TRBD2. The V gene's germline CDR1 is SGHAT and CDR2 FQNNGV. The CDR3 extends over 14 amino acids. V lost 5 bases, J lost 4 bases, and 7 bases stayed unmatched. CDR3 DNA sequence: TGTGCCAGCAGCCGAGCGGGAGTGCGGTACGAGCAGTACTTC. The encoded protein is CASSRAGVRYEQYF.

This clone was detected only once. V and J are TRBV19 and TRBJ1-6; TRBD1 agrees at 7 bases. The CDR3 has 15 residues. V shed 6 bases and J 8 bases; nucleotides not matched to a gene: 10. Germline loops: CDR1 LNHDA, CDR2 SQIVND (reference sequence). The CDR3, as DNA: TGTGCCAGTAGATATAGACAGGGATTGGATTCACCCCTCCACTTT. It is translated as CASRYRQGLDSPLHF.

The chain couples TRBV11-2 to TRBJ1-1, with TRBD1 matching over 7 bases. Trimming at V came to 1 base and at J to 4 bases, leaving 6 bases not matched to a gene. CDR3 size: 15 residues. The V gene's germline CDR1 is SGHAT and CDR2 FQNNGV. CDR3 sequence (DNA): TGTGCCAGCAGCTTAGCCACAGGGGTGGGCACTGAAGCTTTCTTT. It codes for CASSLATGVGTEAFF.

V and J are TRBV5-1 and TRBJ2-3; TRBD1 matches at 7 bases. Germline V lookup: CDR1 SGHRS, CDR2 YFSETQ. After removal of 4 bases from V and 4 bases from J, the junction contained 6 bases not matched to a gene. The CDR3 is 14 residues long. The CDR3 here is CASSVYTGADTQYF. In DNA form, the CDR3 reads TGCGCCAGCAGCGTCTACACAGGGGCAGATACGCAGTATTTT.

The genes are TRBV5-1 and TRBJ1-2; 7 bases align to TRBD1. Germline values: CDR1 SGHRS, CDR2 YFSETQ. The CDR3 has 14 residues. V shed 2 bases and J 5 bases; nucleotides not matched to a gene: 6. The CDR3 sequence: CASSFGQVAYGYTF. CDR3 DNA: TGCGCCAGCAGCTTCGGACAGGTAGCATATGGCTACACCTTC.